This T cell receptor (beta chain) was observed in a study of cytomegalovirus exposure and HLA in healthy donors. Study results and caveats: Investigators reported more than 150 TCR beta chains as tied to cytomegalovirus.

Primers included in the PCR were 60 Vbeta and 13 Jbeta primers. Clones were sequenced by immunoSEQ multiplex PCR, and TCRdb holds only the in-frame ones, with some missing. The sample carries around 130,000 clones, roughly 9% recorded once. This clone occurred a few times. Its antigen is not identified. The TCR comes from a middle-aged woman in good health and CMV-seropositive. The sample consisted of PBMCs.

CDR3 protein: CASSITTGTPSYEQYF. CDR3 nucleotides: TGTGCCAGCAGCATTACGACAGGTACCCCTTCCTACGAGCAGTACTTC. The genes are TRBV9 and TRBJ2-7, with TRBD1 as a possible D gene (6 bases). CDR1 SGDLS and CDR2 YYNGEE come from the germline V gene. This CDR3 has 16 amino acids. The V end was cut by 4 bases, the J end by 1 base, with 18 bases between.